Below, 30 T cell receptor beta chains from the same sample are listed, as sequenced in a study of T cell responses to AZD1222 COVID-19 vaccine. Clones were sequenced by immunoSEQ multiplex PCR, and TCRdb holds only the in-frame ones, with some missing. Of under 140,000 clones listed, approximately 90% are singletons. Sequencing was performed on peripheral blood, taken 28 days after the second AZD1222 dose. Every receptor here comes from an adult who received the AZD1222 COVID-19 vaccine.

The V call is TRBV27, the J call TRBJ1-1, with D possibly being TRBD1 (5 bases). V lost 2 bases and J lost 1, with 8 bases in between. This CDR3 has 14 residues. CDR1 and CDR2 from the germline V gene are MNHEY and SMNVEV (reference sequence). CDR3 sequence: CASSLTGGNTEAFF. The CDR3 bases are TGTGCCAGCAGTTTAACGGGGGGGAACACTGAAGCTTTCTTT.

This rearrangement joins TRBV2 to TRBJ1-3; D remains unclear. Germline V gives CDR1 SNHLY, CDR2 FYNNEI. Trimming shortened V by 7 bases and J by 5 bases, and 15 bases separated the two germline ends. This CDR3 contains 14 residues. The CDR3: CASTEPRFRNTIYF. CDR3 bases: TGTGCCAGCACCGAACCCAGGTTTCGAAACACCATATATTTT.

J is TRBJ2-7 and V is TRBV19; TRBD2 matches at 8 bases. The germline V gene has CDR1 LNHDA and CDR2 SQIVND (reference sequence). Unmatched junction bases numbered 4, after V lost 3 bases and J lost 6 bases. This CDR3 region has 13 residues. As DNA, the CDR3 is TGTGCCAGTAGTATCCGGGAGGGCATCGAGCAGTACTTC. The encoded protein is CASSIREGIEQYF.

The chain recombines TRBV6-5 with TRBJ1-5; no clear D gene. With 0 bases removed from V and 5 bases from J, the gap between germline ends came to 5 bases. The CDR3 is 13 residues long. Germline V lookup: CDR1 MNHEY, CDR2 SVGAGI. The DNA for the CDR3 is TGTGCCAGCAGTTACTCGATGGATCAGCCCCAGCATTTT. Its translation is CASSYSMDQPQHF.

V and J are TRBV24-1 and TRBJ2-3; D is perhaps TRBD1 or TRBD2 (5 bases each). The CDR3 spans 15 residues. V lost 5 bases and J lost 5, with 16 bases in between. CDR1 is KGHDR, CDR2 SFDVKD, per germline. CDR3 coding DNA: TGTGCCACCAGTGCAGGGACGACTGAGGGAGATACGCAGTATTTT. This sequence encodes CATSAGTTEGDTQYF.

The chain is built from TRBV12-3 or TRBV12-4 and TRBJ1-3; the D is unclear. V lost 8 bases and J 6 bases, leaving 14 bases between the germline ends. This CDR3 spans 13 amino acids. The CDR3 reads CASGLWGSNTIYF. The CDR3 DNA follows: TGTGCCAGCGGGTTATGGGGTTCAAACACCATATATTTT.

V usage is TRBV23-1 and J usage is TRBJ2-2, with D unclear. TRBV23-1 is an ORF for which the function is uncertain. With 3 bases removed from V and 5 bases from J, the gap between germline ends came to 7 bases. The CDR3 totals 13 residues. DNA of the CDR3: TGCGCCAGCAGTCATTTCGGGACCGGGGAGCTGTTTTTT. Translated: CASSHFGTGELFF.

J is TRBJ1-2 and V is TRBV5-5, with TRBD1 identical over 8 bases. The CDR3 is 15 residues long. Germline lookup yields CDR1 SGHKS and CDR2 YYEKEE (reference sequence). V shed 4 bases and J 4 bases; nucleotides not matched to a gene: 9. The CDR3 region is CASSIRDGTGYGYTF. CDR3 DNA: TGTGCCAGCAGCATAAGAGACGGGACAGGCTATGGCTACACCTTC.

The CDR3 bases are TGTGCCAGCAGTTACTCACCGACGGCCCCCACAGATACGCAGTATTTT. It translates to CASSYSPTAPTDTQYF. The chain carries TRBV6-5 and TRBJ2-3, with D unclear. Trimming pared 0 bases from V and 2 bases from J, leaving 12 bases between. CDR1 is MNHEY, CDR2 SVGAGI, per germline. The CDR3 is 16 residues long.

The CDR3 region is CASSYTTGLFAYEQYF. DNA of the CDR3: TGTGCCAGCAGCTACACGACAGGGCTGTTTGCCTACGAGCAGTACTTC. The chain recombines TRBV5-5 with TRBJ2-7; 7 bases align to TRBD1. V lost 3 bases to trimming and J lost 2 bases; unmatched junction nucleotides: 11. The CDR3 has 16 amino acids. Germline assignment: CDR1 SGHKS and CDR2 YYEKEE (reference sequence).

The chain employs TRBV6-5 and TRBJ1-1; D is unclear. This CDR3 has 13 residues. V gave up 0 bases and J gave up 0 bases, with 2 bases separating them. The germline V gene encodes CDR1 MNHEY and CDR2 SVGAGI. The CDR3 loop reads CASSYSVNTEAFF. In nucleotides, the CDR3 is TGTGCCAGCAGTTACTCTGTGAACACTGAAGCTTTCTTT.

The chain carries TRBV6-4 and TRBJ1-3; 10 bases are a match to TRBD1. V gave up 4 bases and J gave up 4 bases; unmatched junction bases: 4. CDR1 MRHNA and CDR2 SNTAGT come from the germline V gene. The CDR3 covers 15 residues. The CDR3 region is CASSGQGAHGNTIYF. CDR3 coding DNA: TGTGCCAGCAGTGGACAGGGGGCGCACGGAAACACCATATATTTT.

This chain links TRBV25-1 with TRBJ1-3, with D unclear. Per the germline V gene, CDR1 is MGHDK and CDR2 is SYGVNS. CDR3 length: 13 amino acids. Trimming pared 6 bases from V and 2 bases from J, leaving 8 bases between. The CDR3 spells CASRRFPGNTIYF. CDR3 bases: TGTGCCAGCAGGAGATTCCCTGGAAACACCATATATTTT. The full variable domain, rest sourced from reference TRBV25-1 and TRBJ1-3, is EADIYQTPRYLVIGTGKKITLECSQTMGHDKMYWYQQDPGMELHLIHYSYGVNSTEKGDLSSESTVSRIRTEHFPLTLESARPSHTSQYLCASRRFPGNTIYFGEGSWLTVV.

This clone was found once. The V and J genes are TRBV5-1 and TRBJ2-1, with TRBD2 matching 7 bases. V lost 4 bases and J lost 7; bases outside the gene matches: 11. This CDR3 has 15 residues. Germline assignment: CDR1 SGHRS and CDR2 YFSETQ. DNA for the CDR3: TGCGCCAGCAGCCCGACTGGCGGGAGTCAAAATGAGCAGTTCTTC. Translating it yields CASSPTGGSQNEQFF. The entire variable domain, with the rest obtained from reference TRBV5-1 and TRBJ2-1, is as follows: KAGVTQTPRYLIKTRGQQVTLSCSPISGHRSVSWYQQTPGQGLQFLFEYFSETQRNKGNFPGRFSGRQFSNSRSEMNVSTLELGDSALYLCASSPTGGSQNEQFFGPGTRLTVL.

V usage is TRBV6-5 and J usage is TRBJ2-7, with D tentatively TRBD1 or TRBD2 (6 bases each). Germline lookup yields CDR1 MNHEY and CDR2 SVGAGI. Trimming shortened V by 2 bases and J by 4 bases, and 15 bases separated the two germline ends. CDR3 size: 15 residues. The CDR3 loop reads CASSYRGERGYEQYF. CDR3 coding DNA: TGTGCCAGCAGTTACAGGGGGGAACGGGGTTACGAGCAGTACTTC.

The CDR3 loop is CASSDGIILRTATYNEQFF. In nucleotides, the CDR3 is TGTGCCAGCAGTGATGGTATAATTCTTCGGACGGCTACCTACAATGAGCAGTTCTTC. V and J are TRBV6-1 and TRBJ2-1, with D uncertain. This CDR3 is 19 amino acids long. V lost 3 bases to trimming and J lost 2 bases, with 23 bases between them. The germline V gene has CDR1 MNHNS and CDR2 SASEGT.

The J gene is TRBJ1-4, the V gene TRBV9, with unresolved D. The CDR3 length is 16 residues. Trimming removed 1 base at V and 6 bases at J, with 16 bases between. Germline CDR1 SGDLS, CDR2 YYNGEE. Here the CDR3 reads CASSVQGVSQYEKLFF. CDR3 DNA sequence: TGTGCCAGCAGCGTACAAGGCGTTTCCCAATATGAAAAACTGTTTTTT.

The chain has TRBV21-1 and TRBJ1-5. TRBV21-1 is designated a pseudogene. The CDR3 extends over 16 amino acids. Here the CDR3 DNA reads TGTGCCAGCAGCAAGGGAGGCGGCCGGTCCCAATGGCCCCAGCATTTT. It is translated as CASSKGGGRSQWPQHF.

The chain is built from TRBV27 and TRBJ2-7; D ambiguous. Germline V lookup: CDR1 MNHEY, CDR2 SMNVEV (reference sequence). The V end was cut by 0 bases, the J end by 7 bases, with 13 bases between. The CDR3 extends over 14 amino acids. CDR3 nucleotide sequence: TGTGCCAGCAGTTTATCGATACAGTTCGGTGAGCAGTACTTC. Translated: CASSLSIQFGEQYF.

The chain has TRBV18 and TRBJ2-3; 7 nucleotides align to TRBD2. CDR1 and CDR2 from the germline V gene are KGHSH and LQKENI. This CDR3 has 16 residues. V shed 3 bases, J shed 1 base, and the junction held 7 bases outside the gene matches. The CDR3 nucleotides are TGTGCCAGCTCACCGTCCCCGGGACTACGCACAGATACGCAGTATTTT. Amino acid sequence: CASSPSPGLRTDTQYF.

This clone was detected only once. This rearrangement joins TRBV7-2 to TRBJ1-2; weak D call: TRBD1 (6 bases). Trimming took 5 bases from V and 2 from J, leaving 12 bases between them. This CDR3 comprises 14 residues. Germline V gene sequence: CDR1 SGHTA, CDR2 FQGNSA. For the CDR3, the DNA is TGTGCCAGCAGCCTTCAGGGGACCAACTATGGCTACACCTTC. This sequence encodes CASSLQGTNYGYTF.

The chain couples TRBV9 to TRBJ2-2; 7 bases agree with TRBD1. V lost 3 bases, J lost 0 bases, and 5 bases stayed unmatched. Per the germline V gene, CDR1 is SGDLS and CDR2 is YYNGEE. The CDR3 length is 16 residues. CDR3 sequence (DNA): TGTGCCAGCAGCGCCCGACAGGGCACGAACACCGGGGAGCTGTTTTTT. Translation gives CASSARQGTNTGELFF.

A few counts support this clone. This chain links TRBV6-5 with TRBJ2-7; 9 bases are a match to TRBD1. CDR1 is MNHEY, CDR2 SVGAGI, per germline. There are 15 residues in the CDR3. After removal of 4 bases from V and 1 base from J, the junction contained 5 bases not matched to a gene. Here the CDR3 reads CASSSPGQGSYEQYF. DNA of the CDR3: TGTGCCAGCAGTTCCCCGGGACAGGGTTCCTACGAGCAGTACTTC.

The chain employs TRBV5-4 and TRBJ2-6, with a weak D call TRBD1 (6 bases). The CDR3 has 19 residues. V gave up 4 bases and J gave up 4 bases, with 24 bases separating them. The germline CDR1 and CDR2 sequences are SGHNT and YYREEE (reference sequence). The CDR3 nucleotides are TGTGCCAGCAGCAAGCTAGGGACAAGCGCCGCGTCCGGGGCCAACGTCCTGACTTTC. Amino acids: CASSKLGTSAASGANVLTF. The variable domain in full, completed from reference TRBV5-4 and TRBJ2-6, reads ETGVTQSPTHLIKTRGQQVTLRCSSQSGHNTVSWYQQALGQGPQFIFQYYREEENGRGNFPPRFSGLQFPNYSSELNVNALELDDSALYLCASSKLGTSAASGANVLTFGAGSRLTVL.

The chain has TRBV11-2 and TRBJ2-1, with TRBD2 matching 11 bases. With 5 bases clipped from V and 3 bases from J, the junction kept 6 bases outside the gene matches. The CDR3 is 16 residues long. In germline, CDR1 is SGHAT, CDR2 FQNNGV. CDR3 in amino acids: CASSKTLAGDYNEQFF. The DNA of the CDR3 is TGTGCCAGCAGCAAAACACTAGCGGGGGACTACAATGAGCAGTTCTTC. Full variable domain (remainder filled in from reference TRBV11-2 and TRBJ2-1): EAGVAQSPRYKIIEKRQSVAFWCNPISGHATLYWYQQILGQGPKLLIQFQNNGVVDDSQLPKDRFSAERLKGVDSTLKIQPAKLEDSAVYLCASSKTLAGDYNEQFFGPGTRLTVL.

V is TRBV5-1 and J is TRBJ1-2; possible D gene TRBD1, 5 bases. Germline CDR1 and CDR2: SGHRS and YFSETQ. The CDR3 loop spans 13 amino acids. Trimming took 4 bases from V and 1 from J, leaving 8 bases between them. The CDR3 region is CASSVGLNYGYTF. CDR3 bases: TGCGCCAGCAGCGTGGGACTTAACTATGGCTACACCTTC. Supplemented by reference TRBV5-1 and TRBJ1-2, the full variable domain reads KAGVTQTPRYLIKTRGQQVTLSCSPISGHRSVSWYQQTPGQGLQFLFEYFSETQRNKGNFPGRFSGRQFSNSRSEMNVSTLELGDSALYLCASSVGLNYGYTFGSGTRLTVV.

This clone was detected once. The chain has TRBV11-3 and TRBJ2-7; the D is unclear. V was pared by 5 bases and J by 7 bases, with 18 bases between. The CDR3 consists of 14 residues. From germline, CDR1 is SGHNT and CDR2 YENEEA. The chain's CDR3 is CASSPGPTLMEQYF. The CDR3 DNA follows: TGTGCCAGCAGCCCCGGGCCCACCTTAATGGAGCAGTACTTC.

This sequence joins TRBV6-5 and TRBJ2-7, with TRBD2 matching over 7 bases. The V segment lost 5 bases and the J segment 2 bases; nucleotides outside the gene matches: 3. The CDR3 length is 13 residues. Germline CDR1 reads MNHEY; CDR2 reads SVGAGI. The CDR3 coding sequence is TGTGCCAGCAGTCGGGGGAGGGCCTACGAGCAGTACTTC. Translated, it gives CASSRGRAYEQYF.

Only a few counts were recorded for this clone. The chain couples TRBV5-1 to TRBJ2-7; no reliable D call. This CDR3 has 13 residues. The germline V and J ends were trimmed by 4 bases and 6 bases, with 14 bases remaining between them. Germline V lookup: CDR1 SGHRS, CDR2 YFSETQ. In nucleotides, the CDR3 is TGCGCCAGCAGCCTCTTAGTGGAGAGCGAGCAGTACTTC. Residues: CASSLLVESEQYF.

This chain's CDR3 is CASRVGGSYGYTF. In DNA form, the CDR3 reads TGTGCCAGTAGGGTAGGCGGCTCCTATGGCTACACCTTC. V gene TRBV19 combines with J gene TRBJ1-2; unclear D gene. The CDR3 sequence is 13 residues long. Germline-derived CDR1 and CDR2 are LNHDA and SQIVND (reference sequence). Trimming pared 6 bases from V and 4 bases from J, leaving 12 bases between.